Sequencing of this TCR beta chain was carried out in a study of blood T cell repertoires in COVID-19. Overall study context: Donors in the United States, Italy and Spain gave samples during acute or convalescent COVID-19. T cells, B-cell-depleted T cells, or PBMCs supplied cDNA or gDNA.

Sequenced by immunoSEQ multiplex PCR; TCRdb stores in-frame clones only, minus some. The repertoire includes 300,000 to 350,000 clones, more than 75% of them detected once, and approximately 3.5% sits in the top ten. The receptor comes from a young woman who had recovered from COVID-19. Sequenced input: peripheral blood.

CDR3 region: CASSARYYGYTF. The CDR3 coding sequence is TGTGCCAGCAGTGCCCGTTACTATGGCTACACCTTC. This chain links TRBV25-1 with TRBJ1-2; the D is unclear. Trimming took off 4 bases at V and 3 bases at J, with 6 bases between the two ends. CDR1 is MGHDK, CDR2 SYGVNS, per germline. The CDR3 spans 12 residues.